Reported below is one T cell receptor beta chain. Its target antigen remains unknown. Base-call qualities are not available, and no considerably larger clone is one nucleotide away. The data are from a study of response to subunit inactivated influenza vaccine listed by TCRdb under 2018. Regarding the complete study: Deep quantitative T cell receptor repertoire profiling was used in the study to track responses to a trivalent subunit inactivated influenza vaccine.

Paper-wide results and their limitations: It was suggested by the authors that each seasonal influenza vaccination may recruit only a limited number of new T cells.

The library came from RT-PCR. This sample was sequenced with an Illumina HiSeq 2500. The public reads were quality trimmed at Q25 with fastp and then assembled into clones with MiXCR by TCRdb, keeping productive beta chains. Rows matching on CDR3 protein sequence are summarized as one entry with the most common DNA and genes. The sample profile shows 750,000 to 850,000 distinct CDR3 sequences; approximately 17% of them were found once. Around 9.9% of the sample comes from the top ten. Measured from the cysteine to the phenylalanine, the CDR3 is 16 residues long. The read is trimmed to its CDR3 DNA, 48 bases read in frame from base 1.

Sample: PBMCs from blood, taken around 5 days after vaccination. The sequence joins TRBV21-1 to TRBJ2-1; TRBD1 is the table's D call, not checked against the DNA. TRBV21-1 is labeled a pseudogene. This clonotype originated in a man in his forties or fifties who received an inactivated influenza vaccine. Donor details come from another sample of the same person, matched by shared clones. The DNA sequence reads TGTGCCAGCAGCAGAGGACAGGATGGCCCCTACAATGAGCAGTTCTTC. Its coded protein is CASSRGQDGPYNEQFF.